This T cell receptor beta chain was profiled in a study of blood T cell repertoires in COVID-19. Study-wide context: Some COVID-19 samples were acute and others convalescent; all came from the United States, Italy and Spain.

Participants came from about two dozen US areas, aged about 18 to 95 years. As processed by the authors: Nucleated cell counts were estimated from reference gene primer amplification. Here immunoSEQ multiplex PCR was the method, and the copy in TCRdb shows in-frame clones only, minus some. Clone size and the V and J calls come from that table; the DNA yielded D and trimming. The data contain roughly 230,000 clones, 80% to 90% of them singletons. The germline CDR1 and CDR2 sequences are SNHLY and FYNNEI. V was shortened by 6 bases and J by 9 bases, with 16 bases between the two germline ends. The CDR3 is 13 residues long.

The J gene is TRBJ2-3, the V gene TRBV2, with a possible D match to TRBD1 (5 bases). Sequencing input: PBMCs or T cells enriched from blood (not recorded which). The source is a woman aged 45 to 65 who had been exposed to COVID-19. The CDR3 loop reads CASRDTLTSTQYF. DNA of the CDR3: TGTGCCAGCAGGGACACCTTAACCTCGACGCAGTATTTT.